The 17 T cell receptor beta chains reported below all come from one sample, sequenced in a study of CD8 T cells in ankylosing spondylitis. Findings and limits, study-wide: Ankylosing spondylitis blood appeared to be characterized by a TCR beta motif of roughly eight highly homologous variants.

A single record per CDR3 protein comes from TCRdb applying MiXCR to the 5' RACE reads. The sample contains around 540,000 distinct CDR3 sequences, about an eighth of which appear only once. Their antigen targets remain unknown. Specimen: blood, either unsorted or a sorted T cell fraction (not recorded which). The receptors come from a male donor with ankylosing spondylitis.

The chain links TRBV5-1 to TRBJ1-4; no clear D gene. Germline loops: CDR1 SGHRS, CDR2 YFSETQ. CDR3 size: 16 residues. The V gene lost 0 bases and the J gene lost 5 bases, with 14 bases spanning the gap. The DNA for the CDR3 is TGCGCCAGCAGCTTGGCCTTGGAACAGACAAATGAAAAACTGTTTTTT. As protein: CASSLALEQTNEKLFF.

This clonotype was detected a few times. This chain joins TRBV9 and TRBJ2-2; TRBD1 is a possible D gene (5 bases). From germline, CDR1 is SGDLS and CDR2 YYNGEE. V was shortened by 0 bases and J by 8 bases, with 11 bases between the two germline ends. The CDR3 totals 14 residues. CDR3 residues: CASSVGGDVGELFF. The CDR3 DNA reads TGTGCCAGCAGCGTAGGGGGCGACGTGGGGGAGCTGTTTTTT.

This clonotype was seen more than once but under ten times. This CDR3 is CASSEEGGADQPQHF. In nucleotides, the CDR3 is TGTGCCAGCAGTGAAGAGGGGGGGGCGGATCAGCCCCAGCATTTT. The chain has TRBV2 and TRBJ1-5, with TRBD1 as a possible D gene (6 bases). V was trimmed by 1 base and J by 5 bases, leaving 12 bases between them. The CDR3 extends over 15 amino acids. CDR1 and CDR2 (germline): SNHLY, FYNNEI.

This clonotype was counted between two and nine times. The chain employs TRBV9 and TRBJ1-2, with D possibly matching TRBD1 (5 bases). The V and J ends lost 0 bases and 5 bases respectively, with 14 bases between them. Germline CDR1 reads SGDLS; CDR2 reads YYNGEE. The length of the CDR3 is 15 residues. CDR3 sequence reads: CASSVDVIDSYGYTF. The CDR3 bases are TGTGCCAGCAGCGTAGATGTGATCGACAGTTATGGCTACACCTTC.

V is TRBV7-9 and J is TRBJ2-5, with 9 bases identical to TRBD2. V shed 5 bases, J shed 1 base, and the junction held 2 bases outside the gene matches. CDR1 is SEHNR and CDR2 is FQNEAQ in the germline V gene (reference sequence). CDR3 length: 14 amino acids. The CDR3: CASSRTSVQETQYF. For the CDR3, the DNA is TGTGCCAGCAGCCGGACTAGCGTCCAAGAGACCCAGTACTTC.

The CDR3 nucleotides read TGTGCCAGCAGTGACTCGACAGGCATCTCCTACAATGAGCAGTTCTTC. It yields the protein CASSDSTGISYNEQFF. The rearrangement uses TRBV25-1 and TRBJ2-1, with D perhaps TRBD1 (6 bases). The V end lost 3 bases, the J end lost 0 bases, and 12 bases lay between the germline ends. The CDR3 has 16 amino acids. CDR1 is MGHDK, CDR2 SYGVNS, per germline.

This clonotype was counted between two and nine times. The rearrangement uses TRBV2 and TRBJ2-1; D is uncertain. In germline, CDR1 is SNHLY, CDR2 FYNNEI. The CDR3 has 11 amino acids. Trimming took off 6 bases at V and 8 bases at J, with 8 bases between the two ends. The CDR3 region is CASSPGHEQFF. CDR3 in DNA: TGTGCCAGCAGCCCTGGCCATGAGCAGTTCTTC.

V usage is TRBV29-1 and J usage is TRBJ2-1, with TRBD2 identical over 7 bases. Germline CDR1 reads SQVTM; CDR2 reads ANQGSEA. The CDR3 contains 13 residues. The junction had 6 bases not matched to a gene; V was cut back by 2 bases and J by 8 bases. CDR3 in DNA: TGCAGCGTTGAAAATTCGCGGGGGTATGAGCAGTTCTTC. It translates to CSVENSRGYEQFF.

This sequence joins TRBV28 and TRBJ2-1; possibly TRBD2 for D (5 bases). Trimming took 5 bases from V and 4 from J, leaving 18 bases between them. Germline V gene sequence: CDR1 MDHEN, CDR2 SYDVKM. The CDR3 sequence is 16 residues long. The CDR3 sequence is CASSLVGSQIYNEQFF. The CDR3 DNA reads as TGTGCCAGCAGTCTGGTGGGGAGTCAAATTTACAATGAGCAGTTCTTC. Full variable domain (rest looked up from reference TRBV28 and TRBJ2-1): DVKVTQSSRYLVKRTGEKVFLECVQDMDHENMFWYRQDPGLGLRLIYFSYDVKMKEKGDIPEGYSVSREKKERFSLILESASTNQTSMYLCASSLVGSQIYNEQFFGPGTRLTVL.

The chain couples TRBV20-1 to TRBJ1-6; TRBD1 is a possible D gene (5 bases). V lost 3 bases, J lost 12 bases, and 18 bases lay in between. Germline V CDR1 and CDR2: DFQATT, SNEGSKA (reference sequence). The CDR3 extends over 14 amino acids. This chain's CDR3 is CSARAGESEKPLHF. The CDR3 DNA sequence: TGCAGTGCTAGGGCGGGGGAGTCTGAGAAACCCCTCCACTTT.

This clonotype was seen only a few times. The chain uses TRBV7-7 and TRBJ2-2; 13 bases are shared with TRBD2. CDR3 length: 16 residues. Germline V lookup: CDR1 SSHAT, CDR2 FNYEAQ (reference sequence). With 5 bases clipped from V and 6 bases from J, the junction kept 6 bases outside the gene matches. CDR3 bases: TGTGCCAGCAGCCTCACTAGCGGGAGGGCCGCCGGGGAGCTGTTTTTT. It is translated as CASSLTSGRAAGELFF.

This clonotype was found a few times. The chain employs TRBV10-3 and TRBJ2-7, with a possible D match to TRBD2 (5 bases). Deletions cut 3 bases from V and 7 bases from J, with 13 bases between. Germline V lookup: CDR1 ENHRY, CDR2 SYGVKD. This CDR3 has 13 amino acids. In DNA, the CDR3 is TGTGCCATCAGTGAAGTGGGAGAAGGAGAGCAGTACGTC. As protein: CAISEVGEGEQYV.

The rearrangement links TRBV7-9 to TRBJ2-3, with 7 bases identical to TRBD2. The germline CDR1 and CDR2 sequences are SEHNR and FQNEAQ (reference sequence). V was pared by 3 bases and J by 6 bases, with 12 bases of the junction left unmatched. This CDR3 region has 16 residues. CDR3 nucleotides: TGTGCCAGCAGCTTTGCTCGCACTAGCGCAATGGATACGCAGTATTTT. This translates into CASSFARTSAMDTQYF. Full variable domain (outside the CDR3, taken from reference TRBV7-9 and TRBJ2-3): DTGVSQNPRHKITKRGQNVTFRCDPISEHNRLYWYRQTLGQGPEFLTYFQNEAQLEKSRLLSDRFSAERPKGSFSTLEIQRTEQGDSAMYLCASSFARTSAMDTQYFGPGTRLTVL.

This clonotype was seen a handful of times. In nucleotides, the CDR3 is TGTGCCAGCAGCCAGTCCCCGAGCACCGGGGAGCTGTTTTTT. It codes for CASSQSPSTGELFF. V and J are TRBV2 and TRBJ2-2; no firm D call. This CDR3 contains 14 residues. Germline V lookup: CDR1 SNHLY, CDR2 FYNNEI. V dropped 6 bases and J dropped 4 bases, with 12 bases sitting between them.

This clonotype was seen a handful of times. DNA of the CDR3: TGTGCCAGCAATCAAGGCCGGGGAGCGCAGTATTTT. Translating gives CASNQGRGAQYF. The rearrangement uses TRBV7-2 and TRBJ2-3, with D perhaps TRBD2 (5 bases). Germline V gene sequence: CDR1 SGHTA, CDR2 FQGNSA. Trimming cost V 7 bases and J 10 bases, with 15 bases left between them. This CDR3 has 12 amino acids.

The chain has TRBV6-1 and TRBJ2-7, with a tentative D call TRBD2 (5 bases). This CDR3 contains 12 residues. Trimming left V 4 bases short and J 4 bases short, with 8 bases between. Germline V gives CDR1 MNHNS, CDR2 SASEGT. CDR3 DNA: TGTGCCAGCAGTGGCCGGGGTTACGAGCAGTACTTC. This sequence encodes CASSGRGYEQYF.

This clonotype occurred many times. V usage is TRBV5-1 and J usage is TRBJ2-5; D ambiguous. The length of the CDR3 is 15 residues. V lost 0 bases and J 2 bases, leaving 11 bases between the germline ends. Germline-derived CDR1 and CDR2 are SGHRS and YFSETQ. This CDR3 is CASSLVHGYQETQYF. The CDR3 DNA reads TGCGCCAGCAGCTTGGTTCATGGATATCAAGAGACCCAGTACTTC.